Listed below are T cell receptor beta chains from one sample, sequenced in a study of shared clonotypes between healthy human individuals. Clones were read by immunoSEQ multiplex PCR, and TCRdb kept only the in-frame ones, dropping some. This table holds about 450,000 clones, 79% found once. Sequencing was performed on PBMCs. The receptors shown here come from a woman aged 40 to 49 in good health. Some clones in this sample may be carry-over from other donors' samples. Each CDR3 is given with its conserved first and last residue. A D gene is named only where the DNA matches it firmly. For some rows the clone size is stated as once, few or many, or as a class when expanded; others skip it.

.,TRBD1,TRBJ1-5,TRBV2,CASPTRTGRKDQPQHF,TGTGCCAGTCCGACCAGGACAGGGCGTAAGGATCAGCCCCAGCATTTT
.,TRBD2,TRBJ2-1,TRBV4-1,CASSQEWTSGSNEQFF,TGCGCCAGCAGCCAAGAGTGGACTAGCGGGAGTAATGAGCAGTTCTTC
once,.,TRBJ1-3,TRBV28,CASSEGRISGNTIYF,TGTGCCAGCAGTGAGGGACGGATCTCTGGAAACACCATATATTTT
once,.,TRBJ2-5,TRBV2,CASSELGGETQYF,TGTGCCAGCAGTGAATTGGGGGGAGAGACCCAGTACTTC
.,TRBD1,TRBJ2-1,TRBV11-2,CASSSSLALGGAYNEQFF,TGTGCCAGCAGCTCCTCCCTAGCTTTAGGGGGCGCCTACAATGAGCAGTTCTTC
.,.,TRBJ2-1,TRBV7-2,CASSLGSHNEQFF,TGTGCCAGCAGCTTGGGGAGTCACAATGAGCAGTTCTTC
many,.,TRBJ2-7,TRBV6-5,CASSYGRGSFYEQYF,TGTGCCAGCAGTTACGGCAGGGGTTCTTTCTACGAGCAGTACTTC
.,TRBD2,TRBJ2-1,TRBV5-6,CATAVLAGNEQFF,TGTGCCACGGCCGTGCTAGCGGGGAATGAGCAGTTCTTC
.,TRBD1,TRBJ2-1,TRBV2,CASRSTGDNEQFF,TGTGCCAGCCGATCCACAGGGGACAATGAGCAGTTCTTC
.,.,TRBJ2-7,TRBV28,CASSYRIYEQYF,TGTGCCAGCAGTTACCGGATCTACGAGCAGTACTTC
once,.,TRBJ1-5,TRBV6-1,CASSGEWDQPQHF,TGTGCCAGCAGTGGGGAGTGGGATCAGCCCCAGCATTTT
once,.,TRBJ2-7,TRBV7-2,CASSLASYSPSYEQYF,TGTGCCAGCAGCTTAGCCTCCTACTCTCCCAGCTACGAGCAGTACTTC
.,TRBD2,TRBJ2-3,TRBV10-3,CAVKTSGSADTQYF,TGTGCCGTGAAGACTAGCGGGAGCGCAGATACGCAGTATTTT
.,.,TRBJ1-1,TRBV20-1,CSASSTLEAFF,TGCAGTGCTAGTAGCACCCTCGAAGCTTTCTTT
.,.,TRBJ1-5,TRBV5-6,CASSLANLLNQPQHF,TGTGCCAGCAGCTTGGCCAACTTACTCAATCAGCCCCAGCATTTT
.,TRBD1,TRBJ1-3,TRBV5-1,CASSLGGVKGNTIYF,TGCGCCAGCAGCTTAGGGGGCGTGAAGGGAAACACCATATATTTT
.,.,TRBJ1-1,TRBV28,CASSAEGGNTEAFF,TGTGCCAGCTCCGCCGAGGGGGGGAACACTGAAGCTTTCTTT
.,.,TRBJ2-1,TRBV6-1,CASSERGDLTYNEQFF,TGTGCCAGCAGTGAAAGGGGGGACCTGACCTACAATGAGCAGTTCTTC
.,TRBD1,TRBJ2-1,TRBV28,CASRLGQGSYNEQFF,TGTGCCAGCAGGTTGGGACAGGGGTCCTACAATGAGCAGTTCTTC
.,TRBD2,TRBJ2-7,TRBV2,CASRGPGGPISEQYF,TGTGCCAGCAGGGGACCGGGAGGGCCAATCAGCGAGCAGTACTTC
.,.,TRBJ1-2,TRBV6-5,CASSYSPREDYGYTF,TGTGCCAGCAGTTACTCCCCCAGGGAGGACTATGGCTACACCTTC
.,.,TRBJ1-1,TRBV5-4,CASSLRARTVGTEAFF,TGTGCCAGCAGCTTGAGGGCCCGGACAGTTGGCACTGAAGCTTTCTTT
.,TRBD2,TRBJ2-3,TRBV5-1,CASSWKLAGGGTDTQYF,TGCGCCAGCAGCTGGAAACTAGCGGGAGGGGGAACAGATACGCAGTATTTT
.,TRBD2,TRBJ2-5,TRBV6-1,CASGTSGNRETQYF,TGTGCCAGCGGGACTAGCGGGAATAGAGAGACCCAGTACTTC
.,.,TRBJ2-7,TRBV15,CATSSFGVNEQYF,TGTGCCACCAGCAGTTTTGGGGTGAACGAGCAGTACTTC
.,.,TRBJ1-5,TRBV5-6,CASTLRTDSNQPQHF,TGTGCCAGCACGCTTCGTACAGATAGCAATCAGCCCCAGCATTTT
.,.,TRBJ1-1,TRBV19,CASSNSGTRNTEAFF,TGTGCCAGTAGTAACTCCGGCACTCGAAACACTGAAGCTTTCTTT
.,.,TRBJ2-5,TRBV11-1,CASSRHPRGETQYF,TGTGCCAGCAGCCGTCACCCAAGGGGAGAGACCCAGTACTTC
many,.,TRBJ2-1,TRBV6-4,CASSENSYNEQFF,TGTGCCAGCAGTGAGAACTCCTACAATGAGCAGTTCTTC
.,.,TRBJ2-3,TRBV4-1,CASSLLLAGTDTQYF,TGCGCCAGCAGCCTCTTACTAGCCGGCACAGATACGCAGTATTTT
.,TRBD2,TRBJ2-7,TRBV5-1,CASSSAAGSYEQYF,TGCGCCAGCAGCTCGGCAGCGGGATCCTACGAGCAGTACTTC
once,.,TRBJ1-4,TRBV7-3,CASSLDHGEKLFF,TGTGCCAGCAGCTTAGATCACGGGGAAAAACTGTTTTTT
few,.,TRBJ1-1,TRBV5-1,CASSFGQNTEAFF,TGCGCCAGCAGCTTCGGGCAGAACACTGAAGCTTTCTTT
.,TRBD2,TRBJ2-2,TRBV7-3,CASSPAGGSGSTGELFF,TGTGCCAGCAGCCCGGCTGGCGGTAGCGGGAGCACCGGGGAGCTGTTTTTT
once,TRBD2,TRBJ2-7,TRBV2,CASNEAGGAYEQYF,TGTGCCAGCAACGAAGCGGGAGGAGCCTACGAGCAGTACTTC